These 3 T cell receptor beta chains originate from one sample sequenced in a study of blood T cell repertoires in COVID-19. The method was immunoSEQ multiplex PCR; TCRdb's version includes in-frame clones alone and lacks a portion of them. Among 97,000 or so clones listed, about 78% were seen once. The source material was peripheral blood. These receptors were collected from a man in his fifties or sixties with active or convalescent COVID-19.

The rearrangement joins TRBV18 to TRBJ2-3; 7 bases fit TRBD1. The V and J ends lost 4 bases and 4 bases, in that order; junction bases with no gene match: 8. The V gene's germline CDR1 is KGHSH and CDR2 LQKENI. There are 15 residues in the CDR3. CDR3 in amino acids: CASSRNRGEADTQYF. The CDR3 DNA sequence: TGTGCCAGCTCACGTAACAGGGGAGAGGCAGATACGCAGTATTTT.

The chain links TRBV7-8 to TRBJ2-5, with D perhaps matching TRBD2 (5 bases). The CDR3 is 13 amino acids. CDR1 and CDR2 from the germline V gene are SGHVS and FQNEAQ. Deletions cut 4 bases from V and 5 bases from J, with 11 bases between. As DNA, the CDR3 is TGTGCCAGCAGCTCTAGCCGCTGGGAGACCCAGTACTTC. Translated, it gives CASSSSRWETQYF.

The CDR3 region has the DNA TGCGCCAGCAGCCAAGATCGGGGGACAGGGTTTTTGCTGTTTTTT. Amino acid sequence: CASSQDRGTGFLLFF. J is TRBJ1-4 and V is TRBV4-1; 9 positions match TRBD1. Germline lookup yields CDR1 MGHRA and CDR2 YSYEKL. The CDR3 contains 15 residues. The trim removed 0 bases at V and 14 bases at J, leaving 10 bases unmatched.